A selection of T cell receptor beta chains follows, all from one sample in a study of tumor-infiltrating lymphocytes in primary liver carcinoma. TCRdb analysed the multiplex PCR reads with MiXCR anew, one entry per CDR3 protein. Of 100,000 to 150,000 distinct CDR3 sequences in the sample, around 64% are singletons; the top ten hold about 8%. Sequenced input: liver tumor tissue from sampling region 3. The source of these receptors is a woman aged 60-75 years with primary liver carcinoma and hepatitis B virus infection. Each CDR3 is given with its conserved first and last residue. The D gene is left open where the match is weak. Size values are once, few and many counts, or a class for expanded clones, and some rows have none.

v_call	clone_size	d_call	j_call	cdr3_nt	cdr3_aa
TRBV6-5	many	TRBD2	TRBJ2-7	TGTGCCAGCAACTTCCATGGGGGGGGTGACGAGCAGTACTTC	CASNFHGGGDEQYF
TRBV28	many	.	TRBJ2-1	TGTGCCAGCAGTAGGACCCCATCGGGGGAGCGGACGAGCTCCTACAATGAGCAGTTCTTC	CASSRTPSGERTSSYNEQFF
TRBV11-1	.	TRBD1	TRBJ2-7	TGTGTCAGCAGCCCTGGGACAGGGGGCAACTACGATCAGTACTTC	CVSSPGTGGNYDQYF
TRBV30	many	.	TRBJ2-5	TGTGCCTGGGGGCAAGAGACCCAGTACTTC	CAWGQETQYF
TRBV5-1	many	TRBD1	TRBJ2-5	TGCGCCAGCAGCGCAGGGGGCATCACCCAAGAGACCCAGTACTTC	CASSAGGITQETQYF
TRBV11-2	.	TRBD1	TRBJ1-1	TGTGCCAGCAACCGACGGGACAGAACGAACACTGAAGCATTCTTT	CASNRRDRTNTEAFF
TRBV6-5	.	.	TRBJ1-1	TGTGCCAGCAGGAGGGGGAACACTGGTGCTTTCTTT	CASRRGNTGAFF
TRBV11-2	once	.	TRBJ2-7	TGTGCCAGCGTTCGGAGCGGGCCCTCCTACGAGCAGTACTTC	CASVRSGPSYEQYF
TRBV29-1	.	.	TRBJ2-2	TGCAGCGTTGAACACGGAGGCAGGGTAGGACTCACTCCTCAAAACCCGAACACCGGGGAGCCGTTTTTT	CSVEHGGRVGLTPQNPNTGEPFF
TRBV11-3	.	.	TRBJ2-1	TGTGCCAGCAGTGCCGAGGGCTACAATGAGCAGCTATTC	CASSAEGYNEQLF
TRBV11-3	once	.	TRBJ2-1	TGTGCCAGCGCAGACGGGGGGCGAACGGGGTATGAGCAGTTCTTC	CASADGGRTGYEQFF